Listed below are T cell receptor beta chains from one sample, sequenced in a study of blood T cell repertoires in COVID-19. Assay: immunoSEQ multiplex PCR; the TCRdb copy retains only in-frame clones and omits some. The repertoire holds over 100,000 clones, with around 81% as singletons. Sequencing was done on a sample of peripheral blood. These TCRs come from a human donor in a cohort sampled during active or convalescent COVID-19. The CDR3 runs from the conserved cysteine through the conserved F or W. D genes are given only for firm matches. Rows give clone size only sometimes, using once, few, many, or a class for an expanded clone.

cdr3_aa | cdr3_nt | clone_size | cdr3_length | d_call | j_call | v_call
CATSEGGTGAPQETQYF | TGTGCCACCAGTGAGGGGGGGACGGGGGCACCCCAAGAGACCCAGTACTTC | few | 17 | - | TRBJ2-5 | TRBV24-1
CASSLPGAEETQYF | TGCGCCAGCAGCTTGCCAGGGGCAGAAGAGACCCAGTACTTC | - | 14 | - | TRBJ2-5 | TRBV5-1
CATQDRDRGETNYGYTF | TGTGCCACGCAAGATAGGGACAGGGGTGAGACTAACTATGGCTACACCTTC | - | 17 | TRBD1 | TRBJ1-2 | TRBV10-3
CASSISGQGGDEQFF | TGTGCCAGTAGTATCTCGGGACAGGGAGGGGATGAGCAGTTCTTC | - | 15 | TRBD1 | TRBJ2-1 | TRBV19
CASSLSFVTSGFKRPQYF | TGTGCCAGCAGCTTATCGTTTGTGACTAGCGGATTCAAGAGACCCCAGTACTTC | few | 18 | TRBD2 | TRBJ2-5 | TRBV7-8
CASRTAAYEKLFF | TGTGCCAGCAGGACAGCCGCCTATGAAAAACTGTTTTTT | many | 13 | - | TRBJ1-4 | TRBV2
CASSYGIRGAYNEQFF | TGTGCCAGCAGTTATGGAATCAGGGGGGCCTACAATGAGCAGTTCTTC | few | 16 | - | TRBJ2-1 | TRBV6-2/TRBV6-3
CASRRGMAANQPQHF | TGTGCCAGCAGGCGAGGTATGGCAGCTAATCAGCCCCAGCATTTT | - | 15 | - | TRBJ1-5 | TRBV6-5
CAIRRTETNTGELFF | TGTGCCATCAGGAGGACAGAGACGAACACCGGGGAGCTGTTTTTT | - | 15 | - | TRBJ2-2 | TRBV10-3
CASRRHLGYGYTF | TGTGCCAGCAGACGACATCTGGGCTATGGCTACACCTTC | - | 13 | - | TRBJ1-2 | TRBV12-3/TRBV12-4
CASSFQRSRDFGDAFF | TGCGCCAGCAGCTTCCAACGGTCCCGGGACTTTGGGGATGCTTTCTTT | - | 16 | - | TRBJ1-1 | TRBV5-1
CASSYGAGGFRDEQYF | TGTGCCAGCAGTTACGGCGCGGGAGGGTTCAGAGACGAGCAGTACTTC | - | 16 | TRBD2 | TRBJ2-7 | TRBV6-5
CASSREGRTEAFF | TGTGCCAGCAGTCGTGAAGGGAGGACTGAAGCTTTCTTT | - | 13 | - | TRBJ1-1 | TRBV6-2/TRBV6-3
CASSPRPTAGELFF | TGTGCCAGCAGCCCCCGGCCTACAGCCGGGGAGCTGTTTTTT | few | 14 | - | TRBJ2-2 | TRBV6-5
CASSTSPGKGGTGELFF | TGCGCCAGCAGCACCTCTCCGGGGAAGGGAGGCACCGGGGAGCTGTTTTTT | many | 17 | - | TRBJ2-2 | TRBV5-1
CASSVDSNSPLHF | TGTGCCAGTAGTGTGGACAGTAATTCACCCCTCCACTTT | - | 13 | - | TRBJ1-6 | TRBV19
CASSHDRQETQYF | TGTGCCAGTAGTCACGACAGACAAGAGACCCAGTACTTC | - | 13 | - | TRBJ2-5 | TRBV19
CASSEGGQGAYEQYF | TGTGCCAGCTCAGAAGGGGGACAGGGGGCCTACGAACAGTACTTC | - | 15 | TRBD1 | TRBJ2-7 | TRBV18
CASSSGGLAGRNEQFF | TGCGCCAGCAGCTCAGGGGGACTAGCGGGAAGGAATGAGCAGTTCTTC | - | 16 | TRBD2 | TRBJ2-1 | TRBV5-1
CASSSPFGNTIYF | TGTGCCAGCAGTTCCCCATTTGGAAACACCATATATTTT | - | 13 | - | TRBJ1-3 | TRBV12-3/TRBV12-4
CASTLSGSGANVLTF | TGTGCCAGCACTCTGTCGGGTTCTGGGGCCAACGTCCTGACTTTC | - | 15 | - | TRBJ2-6 | TRBV6-5
CATFKGVAGVNEQFF | TGTGCCACGTTTAAGGGGGTGGCAGGGGTGAATGAGCAGTTCTTC | - | 15 | - | TRBJ2-1 | TRBV6-5
CASSLAANYNSPLHF | TGTGCCAGCAGCTTAGCAGCCAACTATAATTCACCCCTCCACTTT | once | 15 | - | TRBJ1-6 | TRBV7-8
CASSQTGFWEQYF | TGTGCCAGCAGCCAGACAGGGTTTTGGGAGCAGTACTTC | - | 13 | TRBD1 | TRBJ2-7 | TRBV2
CASSIRTGGVRETQYF | TGTGCCAGTAGTATCAGAACAGGGGGCGTCCGGGAGACCCAGTACTTC | once | 16 | TRBD1 | TRBJ2-5 | TRBV19
CASSLDMGAGLLYGYTF | TGTGCCAGCAGCTTAGATATGGGGGCAGGGCTCCTCTATGGCTACACCTTC | once | 17 | - | TRBJ1-2 | TRBV7-9
CASSPNLRAYPQHF | TGTGCCAGCAGCCCCAATCTCAGGGCATACCCCCAGCATTTT | once | 14 | - | TRBJ1-5 | TRBV16
CASSASGGAGDTQYF | TGCGCCAGCAGCGCCTCGGGGGGGGCGGGAGATACGCAGTATTTT | - | 15 | TRBD2 | TRBJ2-3 | TRBV5-1
CASSRGAGELFF | TGTGCCAGCAGCCGGGGGGCCGGGGAGCTGTTTTTT | - | 12 | - | TRBJ2-2 | TRBV3-1/TRBV3-2
CASSWADRGSTEAFF | TGCGCCAGCAGCTGGGCCGACAGGGGGTCCACTGAAGCTTTCTTT | - | 15 | TRBD1 | TRBJ1-1 | TRBV5-1
CASRYKVGTDTDTQYF | TGCGCCAGCAGATATAAAGTCGGGACAGACACAGATACGCAGTATTTT | once | 16 | TRBD1 | TRBJ2-3 | TRBV5-1
CASSSLQQGSYEQYF | TGTGCCAGCAGTTCCCTCCAACAGGGGTCTTACGAGCAGTACTTC | - | 15 | TRBD1 | TRBJ2-7 | TRBV27
CASRTSGTLEQYF | TGTGCCAGCAGAACTAGCGGGACCCTCGAGCAGTACTTC | once | 13 | TRBD2 | TRBJ2-7 | TRBV27
CASSLALGRWNTEAFF | TGTGCCAGCAGCTTAGCGCTGGGGCGATGGAACACTGAAGCTTTCTTT | once | 16 | - | TRBJ1-1 | TRBV7-6
CASSSTGLEASEQYF | TGTGCCAGCAGCTCAACGGGACTAGAGGCTTCCGAGCAGTACTTC | once | 15 | TRBD2 | TRBJ2-7 | TRBV7-2
CASWAQQETQYF | TGTGCCAGTTGGGCACAACAAGAGACCCAGTACTTC | - | 12 | - | TRBJ2-5 | TRBV6-6
CSVVPSRGEAFF | TGCAGCGTTGTACCCAGTCGGGGTGAAGCTTTCTTT | - | 12 | - | TRBJ1-1 | TRBV29-1
CASSSPRGGADTQYF | TGTGCCAGCAGTTCCCCTCGGGGGGGCGCAGATACGCAGTATTTT | - | 15 | TRBD2 | TRBJ2-3 | TRBV6-5
CASSVGQYTEAFF | TGTGCCAGCAGCGTCGGACAGTACACTGAAGCTTTCTTT | - | 13 | - | TRBJ1-1 | TRBV5-6
CASSLSGQGAEKLFF | TGCGCCAGCAGCTTGAGTGGACAGGGGGCGGAAAAACTGTTTTTT | - | 15 | TRBD1 | TRBJ1-4 | TRBV5-1
CASSEDRASNQPQHF | TGCGCCAGCAGCGAGGACAGGGCAAGCAATCAGCCCCAGCATTTT | - | 15 | TRBD1 | TRBJ1-5 | TRBV5-1
CASGLSKLGGTGNEKLFF | TGTGCTAGTGGTTTGTCCAAGCTCGGTGGGACAGGTAATGAAAAACTGTTTTTT | - | 18 | TRBD1 | TRBJ1-4 | TRBV12-5
CASSISTQGNTQYF | TGTGCCAGTAGCATCTCCACACAGGGTAATACGCAGTATTTT | - | 14 | - | TRBJ2-3 | TRBV19
CASSSALLAYEQYF | TGTGCCAGCAGCTCTGCCCTACTCGCTTACGAGCAGTACTTC | few | 14 | - | TRBJ2-7 | TRBV5-4
CASVRDRVGNEQFF | TGTGCCAGTGTCCGGGACAGGGTGGGGAATGAGCAGTTCTTC | - | 14 | TRBD1 | TRBJ2-1 | TRBV7-2
CATSDPGLAGGGGTGELFF | TGTGCCACCAGTGATCCCGGACTAGCGGGAGGAGGGGGCACCGGGGAGCTGTTTTTT | few | 19 | TRBD2 | TRBJ2-2 | TRBV24-1
CAWSARGRGDQPQHF | TGTGCCTGGAGTGCAAGGGGGCGCGGCGATCAGCCCCAGCATTTT | - | 15 | TRBD1 | TRBJ1-5 | TRBV30
CASSFRQGGKNIQYF | TGTGCCAGCAGCTTCAGACAGGGTGGCAAAAACATTCAGTACTTC | few | 15 | TRBD1 | TRBJ2-4 | TRBV7-9
CASSLATGHTGELFF | TGCGCCAGCAGCTTGGCGACAGGCCACACCGGGGAGCTGTTTTTT | - | 15 | - | TRBJ2-2 | TRBV5-1
CASSVNPQGQETQYF | TGTGCCAGCAGCGTAAACCCTCAGGGCCAAGAGACCCAGTACTTC | once | 15 | - | TRBJ2-5 | TRBV9
CASSPGHNEKLFF | TGCGCCAGCAGCCCAGGACACAATGAAAAACTGTTTTTT | - | 13 | - | TRBJ1-4 | TRBV5-1
CASGPPARGSPLHF | TGTGCCAGCGGCCCACCAGCGCGGGGTTCACCCCTCCACTTT | - | 14 | - | TRBJ1-6 | TRBV28
CASSRPPRERGEQYF | TGTGCCAGCAGCCGTCCACCCCGGGAGCGGGGCGAGCAGTACTTC | - | 15 | TRBD2 | TRBJ2-7 | TRBV11-2
CASSLAGASDYNEQFF | TGTGCCAGCAGCTTGGCCGGGGCTAGCGACTACAATGAGCAGTTCTTC | - | 16 | - | TRBJ2-1 | TRBV5-6
CASSAGQGSFEQYF | TGTGCCAGCTCAGCAGGACAGGGTTCATTCGAGCAGTACTTC | - | 14 | TRBD1 | TRBJ2-7 | TRBV18
CATGVGETQYF | TGTGCCACAGGGGTGGGGGAGACCCAGTACTTC | once | 11 | - | TRBJ2-5 | TRBV19
CASSLVQETQYF | TGCGCCAGCAGCTTGGTCCAGGAGACCCAGTACTTC | - | 12 | - | TRBJ2-5 | TRBV5-1
CASSYGGLNYGYTF | TGTGCCAGCAGCTACGGAGGGTTAAACTATGGCTACACCTTC | - | 14 | - | TRBJ1-2 | TRBV2